The clone carrying this T cell receptor beta chain occurred once. The CDR3 length is 11 residues. The ends were cut back, 2 bases at V and 13 bases at J, with 14 bases in the middle. CDR1 and CDR2 (germline): GTSNPN, SVGIG (reference sequence). The data were obtained in a study of T cell changes during pregnancy in multiple sclerosis. The assay was immunoSEQ multiplex PCR, and TCRdb's table has in-frame clones only and misses some. The sample has fewer than 100,000 clones; 89% are singletons. This TCR derives from a female donor with multiple sclerosis, enrolled in a pregnancy study. The material sequenced was peripheral blood, taken before pregnancy. The rearrangement joins TRBV30 to TRBJ1-2; no reliable D call. The DNA of the CDR3 is TGTGCCTGGAGTAGGGCTGACCGGGGCACCTTC. Protein product: CAWSRADRGTF.